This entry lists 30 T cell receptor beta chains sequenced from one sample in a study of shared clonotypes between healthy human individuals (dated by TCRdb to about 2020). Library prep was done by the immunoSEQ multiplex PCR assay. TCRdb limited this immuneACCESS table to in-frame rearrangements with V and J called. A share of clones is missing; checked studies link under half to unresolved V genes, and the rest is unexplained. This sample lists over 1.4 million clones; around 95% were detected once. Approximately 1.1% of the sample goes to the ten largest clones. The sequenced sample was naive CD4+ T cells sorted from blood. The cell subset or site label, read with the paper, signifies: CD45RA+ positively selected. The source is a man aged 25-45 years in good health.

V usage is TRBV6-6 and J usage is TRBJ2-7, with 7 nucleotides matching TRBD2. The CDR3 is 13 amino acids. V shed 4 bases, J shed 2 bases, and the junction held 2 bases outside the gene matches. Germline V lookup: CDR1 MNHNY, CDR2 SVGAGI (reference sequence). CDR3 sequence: CASSSSGTYEQYF. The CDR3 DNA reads TGTGCCAGCAGTTCCAGCGGGACCTACGAGCAGTACTTC.

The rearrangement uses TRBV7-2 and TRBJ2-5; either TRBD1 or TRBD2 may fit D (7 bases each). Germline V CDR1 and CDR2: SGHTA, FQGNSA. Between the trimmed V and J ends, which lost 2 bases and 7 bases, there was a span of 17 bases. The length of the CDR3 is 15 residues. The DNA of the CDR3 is TGTGCCAGCAGCTTAAGCGGGACCCCAGGGGGGACCCAGTACTTC. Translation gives CASSLSGTPGGTQYF.

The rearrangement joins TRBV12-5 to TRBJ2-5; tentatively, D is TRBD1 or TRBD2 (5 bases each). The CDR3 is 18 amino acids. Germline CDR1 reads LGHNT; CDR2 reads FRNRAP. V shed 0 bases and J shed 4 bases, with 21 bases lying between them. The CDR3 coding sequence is TGTGCTAGTGGTTTGGTAAAACCAGGGTTCGGGACCCCAGAGACCCAGTACTTC. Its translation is CASGLVKPGFGTPETQYF.

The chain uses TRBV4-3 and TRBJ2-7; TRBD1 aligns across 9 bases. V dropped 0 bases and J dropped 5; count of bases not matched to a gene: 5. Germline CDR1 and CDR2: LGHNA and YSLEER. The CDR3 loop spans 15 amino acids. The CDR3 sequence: CASSQDGTGSDEQYF. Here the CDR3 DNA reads TGCGCCAGCAGCCAAGACGGGACAGGGAGTGACGAGCAGTACTTC.

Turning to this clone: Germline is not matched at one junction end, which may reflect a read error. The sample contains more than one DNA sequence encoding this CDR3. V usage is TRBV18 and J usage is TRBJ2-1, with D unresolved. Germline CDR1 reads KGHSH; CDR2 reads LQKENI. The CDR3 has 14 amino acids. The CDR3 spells CASSPRASHNEQFF. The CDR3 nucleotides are TGTGCCAGCTCACCACGGGCCTCCCACAATGAGCAGTTCTTC.

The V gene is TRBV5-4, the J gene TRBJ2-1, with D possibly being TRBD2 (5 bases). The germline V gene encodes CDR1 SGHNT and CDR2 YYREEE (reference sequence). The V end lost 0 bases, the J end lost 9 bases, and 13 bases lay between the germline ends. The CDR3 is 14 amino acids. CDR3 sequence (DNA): TGTGCCAGCAGCTTGGACAGCCGTGGAGGTGAGCAGTTCTTC. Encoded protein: CASSLDSRGGEQFF.

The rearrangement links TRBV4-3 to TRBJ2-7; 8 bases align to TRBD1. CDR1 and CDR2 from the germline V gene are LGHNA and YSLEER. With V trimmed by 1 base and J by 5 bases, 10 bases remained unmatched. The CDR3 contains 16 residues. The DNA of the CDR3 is TGCGCCAGCAGCCAAGGTTCGACAGGGGTGACCCACGAGCAGTACTTC. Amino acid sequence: CASSQGSTGVTHEQYF.

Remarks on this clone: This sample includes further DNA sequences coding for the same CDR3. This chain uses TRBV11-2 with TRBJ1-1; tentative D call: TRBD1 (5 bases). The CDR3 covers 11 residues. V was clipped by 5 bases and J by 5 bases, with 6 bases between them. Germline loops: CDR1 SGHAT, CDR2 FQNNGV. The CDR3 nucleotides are TGTGCCAGCAGCAGGGGTACTGAAGCTTTCTTT. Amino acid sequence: CASSRGTEAFF.

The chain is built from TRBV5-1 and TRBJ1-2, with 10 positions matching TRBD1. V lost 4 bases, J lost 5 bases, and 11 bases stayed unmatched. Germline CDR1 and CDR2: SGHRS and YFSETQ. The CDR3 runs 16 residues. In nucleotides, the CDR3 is TGCGCCAGCAGCAGGGGGACAGGGGAATCGGTGTATGGCTACACCTTC. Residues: CASSRGTGESVYGYTF.

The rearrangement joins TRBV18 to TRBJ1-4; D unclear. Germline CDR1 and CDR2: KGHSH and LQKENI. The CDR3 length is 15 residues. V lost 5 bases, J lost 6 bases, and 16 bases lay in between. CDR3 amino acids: CASSIRRAWDEKLFF. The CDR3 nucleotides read TGTGCCAGCTCAATCAGGAGGGCTTGGGATGAAAAACTGTTTTTT.

The CDR3 loop reads CASRQTGDYEQYF. The CDR3 DNA sequence: TGTGCCAGTAGACAGACAGGGGACTACGAGCAGTACTTC. The chain uses TRBV19 and TRBJ2-7, with 8 bases lining up with TRBD1. Germline trimming cut 6 bases from V and 3 bases from J; bases unmatched to any gene: 4. The CDR3 extends over 13 amino acids. Per the germline V gene, CDR1 is LNHDA and CDR2 is SQIVND (reference sequence).

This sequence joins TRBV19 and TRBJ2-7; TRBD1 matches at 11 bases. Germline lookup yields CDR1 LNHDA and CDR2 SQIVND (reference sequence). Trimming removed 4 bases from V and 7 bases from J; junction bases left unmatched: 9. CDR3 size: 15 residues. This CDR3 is CASSKGGTGGREQYF. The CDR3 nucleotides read TGTGCCAGTAGTAAGGGCGGGACAGGGGGACGGGAGCAGTACTTC.

CDR3 coding DNA: TGTGCCAGCTCACCAACCGGGACCTACTACGAGCAGTACTTC. It encodes CASSPTGTYYEQYF. The V gene is TRBV18, the J gene TRBJ2-7; D possibly matches TRBD1 or TRBD2 (5 bases each). This CDR3 comprises 14 residues. Per the germline V gene, CDR1 is KGHSH and CDR2 is LQKENI. The ends were cut back, 2 bases at V and 3 bases at J, with 11 bases in the middle.

This CDR3 is CASSLTGGQQSTDTQYF. CDR3 nucleotides: TGTGCCAGCAGCTTGACAGGGGGCCAACAGAGCACAGATACGCAGTATTTT. The chain has TRBV7-3 and TRBJ2-3; 10 bases align to TRBD1. The CDR3 sequence is 17 residues long. Germline V gene lookup returns CDR1 SGHTA and CDR2 FQGTGA. V shed 3 bases, J shed 0 bases, and the junction held 6 bases outside the gene matches.

The CDR3 reads CASSDVWTQDEAFF. The CDR3 nucleotides are TGTGCCAGCAGTGATGTCTGGACTCAAGATGAAGCTTTCTTT. The chain links TRBV6-1 to TRBJ1-1; D is unresolved. The CDR3 loop spans 14 amino acids. V shed 3 bases and J shed 7 bases, with 15 bases lying between them. Per germline, CDR1 MNHNS and CDR2 SASEGT.

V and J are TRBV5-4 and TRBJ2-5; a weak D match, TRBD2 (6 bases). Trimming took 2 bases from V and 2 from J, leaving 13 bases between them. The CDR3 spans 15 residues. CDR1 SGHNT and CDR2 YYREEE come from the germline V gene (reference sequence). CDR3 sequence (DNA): TGTGCCAGCAGCTTTGGAGCGGGTGTTCAAGAGACCCAGTACTTC. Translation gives CASSFGAGVQETQYF.

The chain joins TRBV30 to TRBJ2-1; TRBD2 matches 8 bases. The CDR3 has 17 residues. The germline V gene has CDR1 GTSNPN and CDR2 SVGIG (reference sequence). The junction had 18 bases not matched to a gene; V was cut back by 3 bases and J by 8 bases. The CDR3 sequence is CAWSRFWTGTRVDEQFF. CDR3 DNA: TGTGCCTGGAGCCGCTTCTGGACCGGGACTAGGGTCGATGAGCAGTTCTTC. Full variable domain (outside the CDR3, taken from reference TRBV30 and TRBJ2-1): SQTIHQWPATLVQPVGSPLSLECTVEGTSNPNLYWYRQAAGRGLQLLFYSVGIGQISSEVPQNLSASRPQDRQFILSSKKLLLSDSGFYLCAWSRFWTGTRVDEQFFGPGTRLTVL.

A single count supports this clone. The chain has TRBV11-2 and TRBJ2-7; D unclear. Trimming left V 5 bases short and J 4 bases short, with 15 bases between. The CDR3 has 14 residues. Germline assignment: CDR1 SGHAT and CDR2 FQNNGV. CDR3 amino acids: CASSHSRVSYEQYF. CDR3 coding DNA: TGTGCCAGCAGCCACTCTCGGGTCTCGTACGAGCAGTACTTC.

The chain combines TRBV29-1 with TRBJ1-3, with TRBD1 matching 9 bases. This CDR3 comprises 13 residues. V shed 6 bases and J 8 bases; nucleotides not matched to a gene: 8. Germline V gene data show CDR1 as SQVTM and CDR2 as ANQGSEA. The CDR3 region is CSVEDRGGHTIYF. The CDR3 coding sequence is TGCAGCGTAGAGGACAGGGGAGGACACACCATATATTTT.

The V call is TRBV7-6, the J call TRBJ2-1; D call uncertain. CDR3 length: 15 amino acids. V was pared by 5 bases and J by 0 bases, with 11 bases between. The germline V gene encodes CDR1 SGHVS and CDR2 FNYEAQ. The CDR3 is CASSTIQSSYNEQFF. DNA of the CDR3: TGTGCCAGCAGCACCATACAGAGCTCCTACAATGAGCAGTTCTTC.

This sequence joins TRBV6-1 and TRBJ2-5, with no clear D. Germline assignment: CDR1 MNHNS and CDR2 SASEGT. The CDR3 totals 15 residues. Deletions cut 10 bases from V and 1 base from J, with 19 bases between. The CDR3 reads CATRAPRQAQETQYF. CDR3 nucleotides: TGTGCCACCCGAGCCCCTCGTCAGGCCCAAGAGACCCAGTACTTC.

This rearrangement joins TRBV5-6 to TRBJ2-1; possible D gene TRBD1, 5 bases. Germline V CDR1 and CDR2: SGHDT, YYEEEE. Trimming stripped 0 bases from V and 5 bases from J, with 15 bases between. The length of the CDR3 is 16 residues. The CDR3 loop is CASSLAEQVANNEQFF. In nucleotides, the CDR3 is TGTGCCAGCAGCTTGGCCGAACAGGTGGCGAACAATGAGCAGTTCTTC.

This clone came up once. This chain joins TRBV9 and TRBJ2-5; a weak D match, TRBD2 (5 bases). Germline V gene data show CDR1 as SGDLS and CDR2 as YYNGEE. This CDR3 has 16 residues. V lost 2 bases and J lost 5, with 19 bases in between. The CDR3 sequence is CASSVSPGKGVETQYF. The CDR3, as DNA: TGTGCCAGCAGCGTTTCCCCCGGGAAGGGAGTTGAGACCCAGTACTTC.

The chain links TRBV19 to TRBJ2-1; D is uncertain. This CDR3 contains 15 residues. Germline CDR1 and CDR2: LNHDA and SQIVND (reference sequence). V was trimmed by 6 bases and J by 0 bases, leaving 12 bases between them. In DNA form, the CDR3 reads TGTGCCAGTAGCCCGCCCTCCAGCTCCTACAATGAGCAGTTCTTC. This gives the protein CASSPPSSSYNEQFF.

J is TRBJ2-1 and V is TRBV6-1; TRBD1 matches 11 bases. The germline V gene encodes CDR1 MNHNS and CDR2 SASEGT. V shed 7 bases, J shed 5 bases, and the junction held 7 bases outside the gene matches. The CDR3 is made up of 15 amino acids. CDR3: CASTSGTGGHNEQFF. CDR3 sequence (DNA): TGTGCCAGCACCTCCGGGACAGGGGGACACAATGAGCAGTTCTTC.

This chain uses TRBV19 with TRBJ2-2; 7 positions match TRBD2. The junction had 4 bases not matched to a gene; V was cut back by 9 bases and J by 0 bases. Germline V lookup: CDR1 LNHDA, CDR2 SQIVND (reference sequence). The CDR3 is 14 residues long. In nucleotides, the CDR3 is TGTGCCAGCAACAGCGGGACGAACACCGGGGAGCTGTTTTTT. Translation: CASNSGTNTGELFF.

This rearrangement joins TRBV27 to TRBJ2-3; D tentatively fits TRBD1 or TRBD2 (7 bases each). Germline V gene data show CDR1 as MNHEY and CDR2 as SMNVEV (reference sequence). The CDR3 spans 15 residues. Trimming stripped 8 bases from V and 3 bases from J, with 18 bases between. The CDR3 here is CASRRARGGTDTQYF. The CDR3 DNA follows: TGTGCCAGCCGCCGCGCCAGGGGGGGAACAGATACGCAGTATTTT.

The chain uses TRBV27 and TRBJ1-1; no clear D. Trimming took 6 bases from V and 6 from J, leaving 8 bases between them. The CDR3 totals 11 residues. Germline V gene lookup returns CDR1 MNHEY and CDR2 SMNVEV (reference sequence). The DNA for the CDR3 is TGTGCCAGCAGGAGGGCCGCTGAAGCTTTCTTT. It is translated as CASRRAAEAFF.

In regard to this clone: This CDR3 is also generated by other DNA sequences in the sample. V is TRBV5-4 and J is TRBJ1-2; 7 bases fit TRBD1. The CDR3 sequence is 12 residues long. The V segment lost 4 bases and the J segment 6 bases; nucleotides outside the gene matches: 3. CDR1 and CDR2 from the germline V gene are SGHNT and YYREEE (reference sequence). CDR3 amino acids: CASSLDRNGYTF. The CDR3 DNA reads TGTGCCAGCAGCCTGGACAGGAATGGCTACACCTTC. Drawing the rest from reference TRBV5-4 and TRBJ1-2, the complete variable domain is ETGVTQSPTHLIKTRGQQVTLRCSSQSGHNTVSWYQQALGQGPQFIFQYYREEENGRGNFPPRFSGLQFPNYSSELNVNALELDDSALYLCASSLDRNGYTFGSGTRLTVV.

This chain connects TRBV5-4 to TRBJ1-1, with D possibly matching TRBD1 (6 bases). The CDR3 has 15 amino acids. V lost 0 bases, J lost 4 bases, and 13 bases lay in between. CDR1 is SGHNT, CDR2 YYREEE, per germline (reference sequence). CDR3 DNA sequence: TGTGCCAGCAGCTTGGCCTCGGGGGGCGGCACTGAAGCTTTCTTT. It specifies CASSLASGGGTEAFF.